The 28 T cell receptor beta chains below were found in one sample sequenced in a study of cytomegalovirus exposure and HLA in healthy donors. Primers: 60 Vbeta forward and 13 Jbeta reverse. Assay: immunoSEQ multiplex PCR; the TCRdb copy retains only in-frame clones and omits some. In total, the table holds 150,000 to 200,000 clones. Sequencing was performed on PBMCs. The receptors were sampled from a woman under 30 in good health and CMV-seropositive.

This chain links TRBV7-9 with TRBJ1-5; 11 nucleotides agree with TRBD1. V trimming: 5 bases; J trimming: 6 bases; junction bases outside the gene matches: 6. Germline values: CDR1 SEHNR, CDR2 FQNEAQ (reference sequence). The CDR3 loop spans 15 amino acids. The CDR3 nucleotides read TGTGCCAGCAGCCAAGGACAGGGGGCAGGTCAGCCCCAGCATTTT. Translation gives CASSQGQGAGQPQHF. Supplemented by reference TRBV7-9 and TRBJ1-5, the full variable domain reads DTGVSQNPRHKITKRGQNVTFRCDPISEHNRLYWYRQTLGQGPEFLTYFQNEAQLEKSRLLSDRFSAERPKGSFSTLEIQRTEQGDSAMYLCASSQGQGAGQPQHFGDGTRLSIL.

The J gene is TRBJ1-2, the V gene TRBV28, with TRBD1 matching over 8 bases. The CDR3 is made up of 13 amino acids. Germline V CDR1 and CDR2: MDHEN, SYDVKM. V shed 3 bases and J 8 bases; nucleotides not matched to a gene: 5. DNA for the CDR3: TGTGCCAGCAGTTTGTTATCAGGGGGCGGCTACACCTTC. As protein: CASSLLSGGGYTF.

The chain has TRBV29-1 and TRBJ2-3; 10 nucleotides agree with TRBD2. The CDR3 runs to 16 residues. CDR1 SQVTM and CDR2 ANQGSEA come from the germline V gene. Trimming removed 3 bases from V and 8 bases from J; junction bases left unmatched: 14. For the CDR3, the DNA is TGCAGCGTTGATTTGGGTAGCGGGGGGTTTAGGGGTACGCAGTATTTT. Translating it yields CSVDLGSGGFRGTQYF.

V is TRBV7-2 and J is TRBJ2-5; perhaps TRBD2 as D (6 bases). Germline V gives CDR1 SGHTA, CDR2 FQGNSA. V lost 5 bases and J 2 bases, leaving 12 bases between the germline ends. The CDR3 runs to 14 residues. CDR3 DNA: TGTGCCAGCAGCCTCGGACTATTTCAAGAGACCCAGTACTTC. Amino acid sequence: CASSLGLFQETQYF.

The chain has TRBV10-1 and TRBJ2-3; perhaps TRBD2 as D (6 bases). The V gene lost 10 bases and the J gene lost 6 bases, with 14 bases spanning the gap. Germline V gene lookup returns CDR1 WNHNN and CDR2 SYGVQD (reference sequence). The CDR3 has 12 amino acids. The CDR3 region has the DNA TGCGCCACCTCGGGACTCACGGATACGCAGTATTTT. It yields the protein CATSGLTDTQYF.

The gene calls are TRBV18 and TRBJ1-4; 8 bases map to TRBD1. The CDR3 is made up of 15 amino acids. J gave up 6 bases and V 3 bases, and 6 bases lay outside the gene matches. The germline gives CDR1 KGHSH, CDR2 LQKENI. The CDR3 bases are TGTGCCAGCTCACCTGCGACAGGGGCGGATGAAAAACTGTTTTTT. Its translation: CASSPATGADEKLFF.

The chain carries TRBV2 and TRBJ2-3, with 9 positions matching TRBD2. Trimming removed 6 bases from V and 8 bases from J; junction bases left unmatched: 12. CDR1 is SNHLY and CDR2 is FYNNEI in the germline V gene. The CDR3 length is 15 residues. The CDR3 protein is CASRPTPTSGGTQYF. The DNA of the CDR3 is TGTGCCAGCAGGCCGACCCCGACTAGCGGCGGTACGCAGTATTTT.

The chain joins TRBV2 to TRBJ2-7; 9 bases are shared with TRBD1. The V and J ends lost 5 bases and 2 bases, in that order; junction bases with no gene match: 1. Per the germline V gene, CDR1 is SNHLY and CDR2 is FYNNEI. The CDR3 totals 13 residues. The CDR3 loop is CASSRQGAYEQYF. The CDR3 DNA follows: TGTGCCAGCAGTAGACAGGGGGCCTACGAGCAGTACTTC.

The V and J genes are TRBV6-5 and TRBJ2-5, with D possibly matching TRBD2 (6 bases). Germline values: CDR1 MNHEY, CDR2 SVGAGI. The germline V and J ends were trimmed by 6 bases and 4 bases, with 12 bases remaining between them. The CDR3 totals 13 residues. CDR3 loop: CASSSSERETQYF. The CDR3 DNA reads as TGTGCCAGCAGCTCTAGCGAAAGAGAGACCCAGTACTTC.

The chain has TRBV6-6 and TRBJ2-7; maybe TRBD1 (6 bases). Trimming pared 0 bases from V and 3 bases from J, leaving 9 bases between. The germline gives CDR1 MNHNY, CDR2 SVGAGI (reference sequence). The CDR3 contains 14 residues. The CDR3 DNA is TGTGCCAGCAGTTACTCGGAAGGGGGCTACGAGCAGTACTTC. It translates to CASSYSEGGYEQYF.

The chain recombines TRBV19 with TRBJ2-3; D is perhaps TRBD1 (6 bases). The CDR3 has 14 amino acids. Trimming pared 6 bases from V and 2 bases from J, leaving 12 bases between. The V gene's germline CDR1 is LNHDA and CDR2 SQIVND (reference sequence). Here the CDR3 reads CASRLQGNTDTQYF. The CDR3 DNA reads TGTGCCAGTAGGCTACAGGGAAACACAGATACGCAGTATTTT.

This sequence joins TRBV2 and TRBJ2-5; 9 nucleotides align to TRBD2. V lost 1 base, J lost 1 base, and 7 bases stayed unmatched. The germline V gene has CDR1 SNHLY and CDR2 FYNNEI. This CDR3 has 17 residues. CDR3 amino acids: CASSEEAAGGLQETQYF. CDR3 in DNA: TGTGCCAGCAGTGAAGAGGCAGCGGGAGGCCTCCAAGAGACCCAGTACTTC.

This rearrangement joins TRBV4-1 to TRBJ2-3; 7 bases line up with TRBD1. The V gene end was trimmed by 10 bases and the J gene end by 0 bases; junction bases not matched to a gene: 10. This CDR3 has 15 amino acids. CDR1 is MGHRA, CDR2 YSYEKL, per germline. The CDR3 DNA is TGCGCCACGAGCTGGACAGGCCCTAGCACAGATACGCAGTATTTT. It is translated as CATSWTGPSTDTQYF.

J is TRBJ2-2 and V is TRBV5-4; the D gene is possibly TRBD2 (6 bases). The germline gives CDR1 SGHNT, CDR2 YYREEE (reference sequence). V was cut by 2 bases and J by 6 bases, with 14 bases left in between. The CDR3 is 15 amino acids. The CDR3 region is CASSLRRADPGELFF. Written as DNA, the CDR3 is TGTGCCAGCAGCTTACGGAGGGCCGACCCCGGGGAGCTGTTTTTT.

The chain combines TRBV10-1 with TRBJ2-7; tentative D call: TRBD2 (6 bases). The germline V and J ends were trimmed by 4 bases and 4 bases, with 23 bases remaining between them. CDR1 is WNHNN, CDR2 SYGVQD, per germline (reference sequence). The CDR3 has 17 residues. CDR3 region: CASSGGRPSSGRYEQYF. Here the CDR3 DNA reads TGCGCCAGCAGTGGTGGCAGGCCCTCCTCGGGGAGGTACGAGCAGTACTTC.

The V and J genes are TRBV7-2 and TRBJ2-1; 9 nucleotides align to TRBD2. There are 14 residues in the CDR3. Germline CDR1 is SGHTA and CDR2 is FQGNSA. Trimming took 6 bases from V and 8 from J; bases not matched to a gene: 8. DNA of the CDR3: TGTGCCAGCAGTTCTAGCGGGGCTAGTTATGAGCAGTTCTTC. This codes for CASSSSGASYEQFF.

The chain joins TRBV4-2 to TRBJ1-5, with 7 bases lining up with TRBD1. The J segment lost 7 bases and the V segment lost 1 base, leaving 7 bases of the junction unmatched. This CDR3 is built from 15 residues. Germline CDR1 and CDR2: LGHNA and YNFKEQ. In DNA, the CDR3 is TGTGCCAGCAGCCAAGTCACAGGGGAAACGCAGCCCCAGCATTTT. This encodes CASSQVTGETQPQHF.

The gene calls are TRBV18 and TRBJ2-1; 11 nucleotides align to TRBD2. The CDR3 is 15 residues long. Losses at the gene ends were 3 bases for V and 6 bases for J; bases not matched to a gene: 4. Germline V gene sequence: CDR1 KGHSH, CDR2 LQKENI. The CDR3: CASSPRSGRANEQFF. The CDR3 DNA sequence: TGTGCCAGCTCACCGCGTAGCGGGAGGGCCAATGAGCAGTTCTTC.

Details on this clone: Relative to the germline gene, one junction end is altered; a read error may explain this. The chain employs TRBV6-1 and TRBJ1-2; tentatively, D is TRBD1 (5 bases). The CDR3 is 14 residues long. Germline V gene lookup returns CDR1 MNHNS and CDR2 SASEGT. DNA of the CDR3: TGTGCCAGCAGTGAAAGTGAGTGGGCAGGGCCTATCGCCTTC. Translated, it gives CASSESEWAGPIAF.

In DNA form, the CDR3 reads TGCGCCAGCAGCTCCGGACTAGCGGGGGGAGGGAATGAGCAGTTCTTC. It translates to CASSSGLAGGGNEQFF. The chain carries TRBV5-1 and TRBJ2-1, with 14 bases lining up with TRBD2. This CDR3 has 16 amino acids. V was clipped by 3 bases and J by 7 bases; unmatched bases: 6. CDR1 and CDR2 from the germline V gene are SGHRS and YFSETQ.

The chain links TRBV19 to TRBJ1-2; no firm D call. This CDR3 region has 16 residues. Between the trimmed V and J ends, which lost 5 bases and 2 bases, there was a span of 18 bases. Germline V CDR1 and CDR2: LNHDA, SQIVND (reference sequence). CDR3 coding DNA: TGTGCCAGTAGTCTCGGGAGCACGATGATAAACTATGGCTACACCTTC. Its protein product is CASSLGSTMINYGYTF.

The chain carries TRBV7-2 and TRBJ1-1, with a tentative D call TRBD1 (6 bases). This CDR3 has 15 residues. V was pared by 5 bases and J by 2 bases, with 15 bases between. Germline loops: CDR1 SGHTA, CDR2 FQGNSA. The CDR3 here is CASSVKDSINTEAFF. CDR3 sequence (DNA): TGTGCCAGCAGCGTCAAGGACAGTATAAACACTGAAGCTTTCTTT. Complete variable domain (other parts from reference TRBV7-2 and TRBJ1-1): GAGVSQSPSNKVTEKGKDVELRCDPISGHTALYWYRQSLGQGLEFLIYFQGNSAPDKSGLPSDRFSAERTGGSVSTLTIQRTQQEDSAVYLCASSVKDSINTEAFFGQGTRLTVV.

The CDR3 loop is CASSLESRYEQYF. DNA of the CDR3: TGCGCCAGCAGCTTGGAGTCTAGGTACGAGCAGTACTTC. The chain employs TRBV5-1 and TRBJ2-7; no firm D call. The length of the CDR3 is 13 residues. Trimming took off 0 bases at V and 4 bases at J, with 8 bases between the two ends. The germline CDR1 and CDR2 sequences are SGHRS and YFSETQ.

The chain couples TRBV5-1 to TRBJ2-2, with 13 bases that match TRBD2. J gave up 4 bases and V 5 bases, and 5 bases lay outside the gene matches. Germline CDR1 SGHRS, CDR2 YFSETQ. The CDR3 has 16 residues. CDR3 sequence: CASSSGLAGATGELFF. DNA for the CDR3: TGCGCCAGCAGTTCCGGACTAGCGGGGGCCACCGGGGAGCTGTTTTTT.

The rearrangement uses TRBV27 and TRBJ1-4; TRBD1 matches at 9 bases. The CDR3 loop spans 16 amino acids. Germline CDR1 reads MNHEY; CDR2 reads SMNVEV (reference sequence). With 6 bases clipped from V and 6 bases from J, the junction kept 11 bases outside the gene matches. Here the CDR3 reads CASSHVGTGMDEKLFF. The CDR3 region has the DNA TGTGCCAGCAGCCATGTTGGGACAGGGATGGATGAAAAACTGTTTTTT.

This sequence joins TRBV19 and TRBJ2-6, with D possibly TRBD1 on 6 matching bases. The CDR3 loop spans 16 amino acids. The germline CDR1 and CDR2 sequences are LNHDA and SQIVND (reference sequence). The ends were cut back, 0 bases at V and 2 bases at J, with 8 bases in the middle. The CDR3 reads CASSIDRQAGANVLTF. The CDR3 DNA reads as TGTGCCAGTAGTATAGACCGACAGGCTGGGGCCAACGTCCTGACTTTC.

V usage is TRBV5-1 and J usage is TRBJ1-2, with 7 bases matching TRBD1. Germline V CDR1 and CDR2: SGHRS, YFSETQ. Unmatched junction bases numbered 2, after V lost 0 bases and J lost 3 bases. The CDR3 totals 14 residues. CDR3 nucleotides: TGCGCCAGCAGCTTGGGACAGGGCCACTATGGCTACACCTTC. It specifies CASSLGQGHYGYTF.

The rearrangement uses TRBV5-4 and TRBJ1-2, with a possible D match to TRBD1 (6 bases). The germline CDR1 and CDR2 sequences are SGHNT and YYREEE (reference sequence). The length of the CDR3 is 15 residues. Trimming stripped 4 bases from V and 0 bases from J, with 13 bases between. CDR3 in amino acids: CASSPDSRANYGYTF. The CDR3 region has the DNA TGTGCCAGCAGCCCGGACAGCCGAGCTAACTATGGCTACACCTTC.